These T cell receptor beta chains were read from a single sample in a study of blood T cell repertoires in COVID-19. Method: immunoSEQ multiplex PCR; TCRdb's copy keeps in-frame clones and lacks some. The repertoire consists of about 98,000 clones, with over 75% occurring once and the leading ten covering about 10%. The sample taken for sequencing was peripheral blood. All receptors derive from a woman aged 80 or older with acute or convalescent COVID-19. The CDR3 runs from the conserved cysteine through the conserved F or W. The D gene is left open where the match is weak. Rows may omit the clone size; those that give it use once, few, many or a size class.

TRBD1 TRBJ2-1 14 . TRBV11-2 CASSEGQGVNEQFF TGTGCCAGCAGCGAGGGACAGGGGGTGAATGAGCAGTTCTTC
TRBD1 TRBJ2-7 14 . TRBV19 CASSGRVGTDEQYF TGTGCCAGTAGTGGCCGGGTTGGGACAGACGAGCAGTACTTC
. TRBJ1-1 18 . TRBV10-3 CAISESPWRGRMNTEAFF TGTGCCATCAGTGAGTCTCCATGGAGGGGTAGAATGAACACTGAAGCTTTCTTT
. TRBJ1-2 17 . TRBV4-1 CASSQDTGSQYWGGYTF TGCGCCAGCAGCCAAGATACGGGAAGCCAATATTGGGGTGGCTACACCTTC
. TRBJ2-7 14 once TRBV2 CASSERRVEGEQYF TGTGCCAGCAGTGAGCGACGGGTGGAAGGCGAGCAGTACTTC
TRBD1 TRBJ1-1 13 . TRBV19 CASSTGTALEAFF TGTGCCAGTAGTACTGGGACAGCACTTGAAGCTTTCTTT
. TRBJ1-4 14 . TRBV5-4 CASSLQGTNEKLFF TGTGCCAGCAGCTTACAGGGTACTAATGAAAAACTGTTTTTT
. TRBJ1-1 16 . TRBV18 CASSPANVQVNTEAFF TGTGCCAGCTCACCAGCGAACGTACAGGTGAACACTGAAGCTTTCTTT
. TRBJ1-2 14 . TRBV28 CASSYGRVGYGYTF TGTGCCAGCAGCTACGGCAGGGTAGGCTATGGCTACACCTTC
. TRBJ1-5 13 . TRBV19 CASSIDRVGPQHF TGTGCCAGTAGTATAGATCGGGTAGGGCCCCAGCATTTT
. TRBJ1-6 16 . TRBV4-2 CASSQDEGVQGSPLHF TGTGCCAGCAGCCAAGACGAGGGGGTGCAGGGTTCACCCCTCCACTTT
. TRBJ1-1 14 . TRBV30 CAWSVGQGKTEAFF TGTGCCTGGAGTGTCGGGCAGGGGAAGACTGAAGCTTTCTTT
TRBD1 TRBJ1-4 15 . TRBV6-5 CASSYDRVGEEKLFF TGTGCCAGCAGTTACGACAGGGTCGGAGAGGAAAAACTGTTTTTT
TRBD1 TRBJ1-2 17 . TRBV5-1 CASSLVGDRLANYGYTF TGCGCCAGCAGCTTAGTCGGGGACAGGCTAGCTAACTATGGCTACACCTTC
. TRBJ2-3 13 . TRBV7-2 CASSFSPGDTQYF TGTGCCAGCAGCTTCAGCCCAGGAGATACGCAGTATTTT
TRBD1 TRBJ2-3 15 . TRBV28 CASSVGQGSTDTQYF TGTGCCAGCAGTGTGGGACAGGGTAGCACAGATACGCAGTATTTT
. TRBJ1-2 13 . TRBV2 CASSESGGYGYTF TGTGCCAGCAGTGAGTCGGGAGGCTATGGCTACACCTTC
TRBD2 TRBJ2-2 15 once TRBV30 CAWSWGGTNTGELFF TGTGCCTGGAGTTGGGGGGGGACGAACACCGGGGAGCTGTTTTTT
TRBD2 TRBJ2-1 18 . TRBV5-1 CASSLASGGPSSYNEQFF TGCGCCAGCAGCTTGGCTAGCGGGGGACCCAGCTCCTACAATGAGCAGTTCTTC
. TRBJ1-1 15 . TRBV19 CASSIAQRKNTEAFF TGTGCCAGTAGTATTGCTCAGCGAAAGAACACTGAAGCTTTCTTT
TRBD1 TRBJ1-3 17 . TRBV6-2/TRBV6-3 CASSYNGQVPLRNTIYF TGTGCCAGCAGTTACAACGGACAGGTACCGCTAAGAAACACCATATATTTT
. TRBJ1-2 13 . TRBV5-4 CASSLGGMNGYTF TGTGCCAGCAGCTTGGGGGGCATGAATGGCTACACCTTC
. TRBJ1-1 17 . TRBV4-1 CASSQEGPQAGGTEAFF TGCGCCAGCAGCCAAGAGGGGCCCCAGGCTGGGGGGACTGAAGCTTTCTTT
TRBD2 TRBJ2-7 19 few TRBV7-2 CASSLKTSVSRTSGYEQYF TGTGCCAGCAGCTTAAAAACTTCTGTGTCCAGGACTAGCGGCTACGAGCAGTACTTC
. TRBJ2-5 13 . TRBV19 CASSKTDQETQYF TGTGCCAGTAGTAAAACAGACCAAGAGACCCAGTACTTC
TRBD1 TRBJ2-3 16 . TRBV19 CASSMPGQGAGDTQYF TGTGCCAGTAGTATGCCGGGACAGGGGGCAGGGGATACGCAGTATTTT
. TRBJ2-2 15 . TRBV5-4 CASSLETANTGELFF TGTGCCAGCAGCTTGGAAACGGCGAACACCGGGGAGCTGTTTTTT
TRBD1 TRBJ1-5 17 . TRBV18 CASSPRPLDRGDQPQHF TGTGCCAGCTCACCTCGCCCCTTAGACAGGGGGGATCAGCCCCAGCATTTT
TRBD2 TRBJ2-7 14 . TRBV2 CASRGGVSSYEQYF TGTGCCAGCCGGGGGGGGGTTAGCTCCTACGAGCAGTACTTC
. TRBJ1-2 13 few TRBV19 CASATARGSGYTF TGTGCCAGTGCCACGGCTAGGGGGTCTGGCTACACCTTC
. TRBJ1-2 12 . TRBV2 CASSGGRAGYTF TGTGCCAGCAGCGGGGGGAGGGCTGGCTACACCTTC
TRBD2 TRBJ2-3 15 . TRBV2 CASSLGLVSTDTQYF TGTGCCAGCAGTCTAGGACTAGTTAGCACAGATACGCAGTATTTT
. TRBJ1-3 16 . TRBV6-6 CASSYSIRHSGNTIYF TGTGCCAGCAGTTACTCGATCAGGCACTCTGGAAACACCATATATTTT
TRBD2 TRBJ2-3 16 few TRBV9 CASSVGAGGHTDTQYF TGTGCCAGCAGCGTAGGAGCGGGGGGACACACAGATACGCAGTATTTT
. TRBJ1-2 14 . TRBV7-2 CASSLESRGYGYTF TGTGCCAGCAGCTTAGAATCCCGGGGGTATGGCTACACCTTC
TRBD1 TRBJ1-2 12 . TRBV2 CASSYRGDGYTF TGTGCCAGCAGCTACAGGGGAGATGGCTACACCTTC
. TRBJ1-3 14 . TRBV11-2 CASSAGRVGNTIYF TGTGCCAGCAGCGCGGGCCGGGTCGGAAACACCATATATTTT
. TRBJ2-3 13 once TRBV24-1 CATGLQGADTQYF TGTGCCACCGGGTTACAGGGAGCAGATACGCAGTATTTT
. TRBJ1-1 14 . TRBV10-3 CAIRYDQANTEAFF TGTGCCATCAGATACGATCAGGCGAACACTGAAGCTTTCTTT
. TRBJ1-2 13 few TRBV29-1 CSVEPGTRGGYTF TGCAGCGTTGAACCGGGGACTAGGGGTGGCTACACCTTC
. TRBJ1-6 13 . TRBV14 CASSPSSHSPLHF TGTGCCAGCAGCCCGAGCTCTCATTCACCCCTCCACTTT
. TRBJ1-2 12 . TRBV29-1 CSVEGQRDGYTF TGCAGCGTTGAAGGGCAGAGGGATGGCTACACCTTC
. TRBJ2-7 16 . TRBV9 CASSPRGRGTSYEQYF TGTGCCAGCTCCCCCAGGGGGCGGGGGACATCTTACGAGCAGTACTTC
TRBD2 TRBJ2-3 17 . TRBV7-2 CASSLLRLAGLADTQYF TGTGCCAGCAGCTTACTTAGACTAGCGGGATTGGCAGATACGCAGTATTTT
. TRBJ2-1 14 once TRBV7-9 CASSLGGVTGEQFF TGTGCCAGCAGCTTGGGTGGTGTTACGGGGGAGCAGTTCTTC
. TRBJ1-3 17 once TRBV28 CASSSLFQGKAGNTIYF TGTGCCAGCAGTTCCTTATTTCAGGGGAAAGCTGGAAACACCATATATTTT
. TRBJ1-2 12 . TRBV2 CASSAYRASYTF TGTGCCAGCAGCGCATACAGGGCTAGCTACACCTTC
TRBD1 TRBJ2-1 14 . TRBV6-2/TRBV6-3 CASRPFQGADEQFF TGTGCCAGCAGGCCTTTCCAGGGGGCCGATGAGCAGTTCTTC
. TRBJ1-6 16 . TRBV2 CASSEFQVASNSPLHF TGTGCCAGCAGTGAATTCCAGGTGGCGTCTAATTCACCCCTCCACTTT
TRBD1 TRBJ1-6 15 . TRBV19 CASSIDGTVNSPLHF TGTGCCAGTAGTATTGACGGGACAGTTAATTCACCCCTCCACTTT
. TRBJ1-4 15 once TRBV5-1 CASGGGSSTNEKLFF TGCGCCAGCGGTGGCGGCAGTTCAACTAATGAAAAACTGTTTTTT
. TRBJ2-5 11 once TRBV20-1 CSASYQETQYF TGCAGTGCTTCGTACCAAGAGACCCAGTACTTC
. TRBJ2-7 11 . TRBV27 CASSSSYEQYF TGTGCCAGCAGTTCTTCCTACGAGCAGTACTTC